This passage covers 19 T cell receptor beta chains from one sample sequenced in a study of early T cells in non-severe SARS-CoV-2 infection. TCRdb analysed the 5' RACE reads with MiXCR anew, one entry per CDR3 protein. The sample lists approximately 44,000 distinct CDR3 sequences; 9% to 15% were seen once. Sequencing was done on a sample of whole blood. These receptors all come from an adult who was a healthcare worker with PCR-confirmed SARS-CoV-2 infection or an uninfected control (not recorded which).

This clonotype was counted only a few times. This chain links TRBV11-2 with TRBJ2-2; 8 bases are shared with TRBD2. CDR1 is SGHAT and CDR2 is FQNNGV in the germline V gene. The ends lost 5 bases at V and 4 bases at J; junction bases unmatched: 15. The CDR3 consists of 18 residues. The CDR3 bases are TGTGCCAGCAGCAAGGCGAATTCAGCGGGAGTTGTCACCGGGGAGCTGTTTTTT. Its protein product is CASSKANSAGVVTGELFF.

At least ten counts were recorded for this clonotype. The chain joins TRBV27 to TRBJ2-3, with TRBD1 as a possible D gene (5 bases). This CDR3 is built from 14 residues. Trimming left V 2 bases short and J 0 bases short, with 6 bases between. Germline CDR1 reads MNHEY; CDR2 reads SMNVEV (reference sequence). This CDR3 is CASSLQGSTDTQYF. DNA for the CDR3: TGTGCCAGCAGTTTACAGGGTAGCACAGATACGCAGTATTTT.

In this sample, this clonotype turned up many times. The gene calls are TRBV28 and TRBJ2-5, with unresolved D. The CDR3 spans 14 residues. V was trimmed by 5 bases and J by 1 base, leaving 11 bases between them. Germline V lookup: CDR1 MDHEN, CDR2 SYDVKM. The CDR3 loop is CASSQLGVQETQYF. CDR3 nucleotides: TGTGCCAGCAGTCAGCTGGGTGTCCAAGAGACCCAGTACTTC. The full variable domain, its missing parts supplied by reference TRBV28 and TRBJ2-5, is DVKVTQSSRYLVKRTGEKVFLECVQDMDHENMFWYRQDPGLGLRLIYFSYDVKMKEKGDIPEGYSVSREKKERFSLILESASTNQTSMYLCASSQLGVQETQYFGPGTRLLVL.

The rearrangement uses TRBV4-1 and TRBJ2-5, with D tentatively TRBD2 (6 bases). Germline V gene sequence: CDR1 MGHRA, CDR2 YSYEKL. The length of the CDR3 is 14 residues. Trimming removed 0 bases at V and 2 bases at J, with 7 bases between. CDR3 nucleotides: TGCGCCAGCAGCCAAGAGGGGGGACAAGAGACCCAGTACTTC. Residues: CASSQEGGQETQYF.

Only a few counts were recorded for this clonotype. This sequence joins TRBV5-1 and TRBJ2-3, with 8 bases identical to TRBD2. Trimming cost V 5 bases and J 5 bases; bases outside gene matches: 13. CDR1 and CDR2 from the germline V gene are SGHRS and YFSETQ. The CDR3 is 16 residues long. CDR3: CASRRSGTLGRDTQYF. For the CDR3, the DNA is TGCGCCAGCAGGCGTAGCGGGACTCTCGGGCGAGATACGCAGTATTTT.

The chain combines TRBV9 with TRBJ2-1; 7 nucleotides line up with TRBD2. Germline assignment: CDR1 SGDLS and CDR2 YYNGEE. The CDR3 has 13 residues. The trim removed 1 base at V and 12 bases at J, leaving 7 bases unmatched. CDR3 coding DNA: TGTGCCAGCAGCGTAATAAGCGGGGTCATGCAGTTCTTC. Its translation is CASSVISGVMQFF.

This clonotype was counted at least ten times. This chain connects TRBV27 to TRBJ2-7; 9 nucleotides align to TRBD2. From germline, CDR1 is MNHEY and CDR2 SMNVEV (reference sequence). J was trimmed by 3 bases and V by 6 bases; bases with no gene match: 3. The CDR3 runs 13 residues. The chain's CDR3 is CASSVAGVYEQYF. DNA for the CDR3: TGTGCCAGCAGCGTAGCGGGAGTCTACGAGCAGTACTTC.

This clonotype was seen at least ten times. This rearrangement joins TRBV4-1 to TRBJ2-6; D might be TRBD1 or TRBD2, each matching 5 bases. The ends were cut back, 2 bases at V and 0 bases at J, with 14 bases in the middle. Germline assignment: CDR1 MGHRA and CDR2 YSYEKL. The CDR3 has 18 amino acids. The CDR3 loop is CASSQRGGSSSGANVLTF. DNA for the CDR3: TGCGCCAGCAGCCAACGGGGCGGCAGCAGCTCTGGGGCCAACGTCCTGACTTTC.

The CDR3 nucleotides are TGCAGTGCTAGAGATCAATTAGCGGGAGGGATTGAGCAGTTCTTC. Its translation is CSARDQLAGGIEQFF. V and J are TRBV20-1 and TRBJ2-1, with 11 bases identical to TRBD2. Germline V gene sequence: CDR1 DFQATT, CDR2 SNEGSKA (reference sequence). V lost 0 bases and J lost 9; bases outside the gene matches: 7. The CDR3 loop spans 15 amino acids.

In its sample, this clonotype was seen many times. J is TRBJ2-3 and V is TRBV28, with 11 nucleotides matching TRBD2. Germline CDR1 and CDR2: MDHEN and SYDVKM. This CDR3 contains 15 residues. With 5 bases clipped from V and 5 bases from J, the junction kept 6 bases outside the gene matches. CDR3 nucleotides: TGTGCCAGCAGTCCACTAGCGGGAGTAATAGATACGCAGTATTTT. Protein product: CASSPLAGVIDTQYF.

This clonotype was seen repeatedly, ten times or more. The chain is built from TRBV7-2 and TRBJ2-1; the D is unclear. Trimming removed 3 bases at V and 0 bases at J, with 9 bases between. The CDR3 covers 15 residues. Germline V CDR1 and CDR2: SGHTA, FQGNSA. CDR3 in amino acids: CASSLEWSSYNEQFF. The CDR3 DNA is TGTGCCAGCAGCTTGGAGTGGAGCTCCTACAATGAGCAGTTCTTC.

This clonotype showed up just a few times. This sequence joins TRBV20-1 and TRBJ2-3; no clear D gene. The CDR3 contains 12 residues. V lost 6 bases and J lost 3, with 10 bases in between. In germline, CDR1 is DFQATT, CDR2 SNEGSKA (reference sequence). The CDR3 loop reads CSAPLITDTQYF. CDR3 nucleotide sequence: TGCAGTGCACCGCTTATAACAGATACGCAGTATTTT.

This clonotype has a count of ten or more. The chain is built from TRBV4-2 and TRBJ2-7; a possible D gene is TRBD2 (5 bases). Trimming left V 0 bases short and J 3 bases short, with 12 bases between. Per the germline V gene, CDR1 is LGHNA and CDR2 is YNFKEQ. There are 15 residues in the CDR3. CDR3 bases: TGTGCCAGCAGCCAAGAGGCATATCGGGACTACGAGCAGTACTTC. This translates into CASSQEAYRDYEQYF.

This clonotype was counted ten times or more. This chain joins TRBV5-1 and TRBJ2-1, with unresolved D. Germline values: CDR1 SGHRS, CDR2 YFSETQ. V lost 1 base and J 7 bases, leaving 9 bases between the germline ends. There are 13 residues in the CDR3. CDR3 coding DNA: TGCGCCAGCAGCTTGAGGGTTACAAATGAGCAGTTCTTC. Protein sequence: CASSLRVTNEQFF.

This clonotype was counted ten times or more. One junction end does not reproduce the germline sequence, and a read error may be involved. The chain recombines TRBV7-2 with TRBJ2-3, with D unresolved. The CDR3 consists of 16 residues. Per the germline V gene, CDR1 is SGHTA and CDR2 is FQGNSA. CDR3: CASSLASKPPGYEGNF. The CDR3, as DNA: TGTGCCAGCAGCTTAGCATCGAAGCCTCCGGGTTACGAAGGGAATTTT.

This clonotype was counted at least ten times. V is TRBV7-2 and J is TRBJ2-7; D gene uncertain. V was clipped by 3 bases and J by 6 bases, with 12 bases between them. The germline gives CDR1 SGHTA, CDR2 FQGNSA. There are 13 residues in the CDR3. CDR3: CASSLAPAPEQYF. CDR3 in DNA: TGTGCCAGCAGCTTGGCCCCCGCACCCGAGCAGTACTTC.

The chain uses TRBV5-1 and TRBJ2-2, with D maybe TRBD2 (6 bases). V was cut by 3 bases and J by 4 bases, with 10 bases left in between. The CDR3 has 14 amino acids. The germline CDR1 and CDR2 sequences are SGHRS and YFSETQ. The CDR3 DNA follows: TGCGCCAGCAGCTCCGTGGGGGGCACCGGGGAGCTGTTTTTT. Its protein is CASSSVGGTGELFF.

This clonotype has a single count. The chain's CDR3 is CASSEGREQFF. DNA of the CDR3: TGCGCCAGCAGTGAGGGGAGGGAGCAGTTCTTC. J is TRBJ2-1 and V is TRBV10-1, with D possibly matching TRBD2 (6 bases). The length of the CDR3 is 11 residues. V shed 2 bases and J shed 10 bases, with 6 bases lying between them. Germline V gene lookup returns CDR1 WNHNN and CDR2 SYGVQD (reference sequence).

V and J are TRBV9 and TRBJ2-7; D not certain. The V end was cut by 0 bases, the J end by 12 bases, with 16 bases between. CDR1 is SGDLS and CDR2 is YYNGEE in the germline V gene. This CDR3 comprises 13 residues. CDR3: CASSVDLFSHLYF. Here the CDR3 DNA reads TGTGCCAGCAGCGTAGATCTGTTTTCCCATTTGTACTTC.